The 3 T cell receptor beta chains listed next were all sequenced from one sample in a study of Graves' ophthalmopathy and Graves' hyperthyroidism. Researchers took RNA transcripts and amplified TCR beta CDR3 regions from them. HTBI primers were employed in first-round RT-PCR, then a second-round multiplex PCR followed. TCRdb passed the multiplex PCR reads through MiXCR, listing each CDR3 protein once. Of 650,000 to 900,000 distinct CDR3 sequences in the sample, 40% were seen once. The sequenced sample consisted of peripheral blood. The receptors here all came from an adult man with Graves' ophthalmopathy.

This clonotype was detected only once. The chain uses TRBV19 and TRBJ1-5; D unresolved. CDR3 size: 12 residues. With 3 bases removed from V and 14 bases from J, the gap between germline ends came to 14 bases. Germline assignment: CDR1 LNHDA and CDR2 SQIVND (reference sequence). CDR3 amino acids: CASSMTAGYEHF. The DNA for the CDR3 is TGTGCCAGTAGTATGACCGCGGGCTACGAGCATTTT.

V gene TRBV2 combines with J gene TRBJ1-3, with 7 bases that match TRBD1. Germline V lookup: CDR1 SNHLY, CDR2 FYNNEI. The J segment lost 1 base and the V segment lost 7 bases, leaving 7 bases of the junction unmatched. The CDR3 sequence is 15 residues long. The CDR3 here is CASTRDRASGNTIYF. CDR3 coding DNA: TGTGCCAGCACCCGGGACAGAGCATCTGGAAACACCATATATTTT.

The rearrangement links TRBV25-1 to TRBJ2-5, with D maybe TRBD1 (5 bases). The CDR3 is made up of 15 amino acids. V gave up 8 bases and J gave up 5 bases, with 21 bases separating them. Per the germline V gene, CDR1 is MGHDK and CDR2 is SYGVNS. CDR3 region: CASLVGRVPDETQYF. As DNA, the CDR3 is TGTGCCAGCTTAGTGGGCAGGGTCCCGGACGAGACCCAGTACTTC.